The 21 T cell receptor beta chains below were found in one sample sequenced in a study of T-cell reconstitution after alpha-beta-depleted transplantation in children. Molecular barcoding with unique molecular identifiers was used for the TCRbeta library. One entry per CDR3 protein results from TCRdb running MiXCR on the PCR reads. The sample yields roughly 180,000 distinct CDR3 sequences, around 10% seen once. The specimen comprised PBMCs, sampled before TCRalphabeta/CD19-depleted stem cell transplant. Receptors originate from a boy between 2 and 10 years old with acute myeloid leukemia, due to receive a stem cell transplant.

This clonotype was recorded many times. The chain has TRBV5-1 and TRBJ2-3; no clear D. The germline CDR1 and CDR2 sequences are SGHRS and YFSETQ. V was clipped by 0 bases and J by 7 bases, with 9 bases between them. This CDR3 spans 13 amino acids. The CDR3 here is CASSLAELYTQYF. The CDR3 DNA sequence: TGCGCCAGCAGCTTGGCCGAGCTCTATACGCAGTATTTT.

This clonotype was recorded at least ten times. The V gene is TRBV4-1, the J gene TRBJ2-1; 8 positions match TRBD2. Unmatched junction bases numbered 12, after V lost 4 bases and J lost 7 bases. From germline, CDR1 is MGHRA and CDR2 YSYEKL. This CDR3 comprises 16 residues. CDR3 sequence (DNA): TGCGCCAGCAGCCGCTTTGGGAGCGGGAGTAATAATGAGCAGTTCTTC. Translating it yields CASSRFGSGSNNEQFF.

This clonotype was seen repeatedly, ten times or more. The V call is TRBV5-1, the J call TRBJ2-3, with 8 bases lining up with TRBD1. V dropped 4 bases and J dropped 4; count of bases not matched to a gene: 5. The CDR3 runs to 14 residues. CDR1 and CDR2 from the germline V gene are SGHRS and YFSETQ. The CDR3 nucleotides read TGCGCCAGCAGCCAGGGACAGGAGCCAGATACGCAGTATTTT. This codes for CASSQGQEPDTQYF.

Concerning this clonotype itself: A read error may be the cause here, since a much bigger clone is one base away. The chain recombines TRBV2 with TRBJ2-2; D uncertain. This CDR3 is 12 amino acids long. Germline loops: CDR1 SNHLY, CDR2 FYNNEI. The CDR3 spells CAGREASGELFF. The CDR3 bases are TGTGCCGGCAGAGAAGCGTCCGGGGAGCTGTTTTTT.

This clonotype was detected ten times or more. The rearrangement joins TRBV5-1 to TRBJ1-2, with a tentative D call TRBD1 (6 bases). CDR3 length equals 14 residues. V shed 0 bases and J shed 1 base, with 7 bases lying between them. CDR1 is SGHRS, CDR2 YFSETQ, per germline. CDR3 in DNA: TGCGCCAGCAGCTTGGACAGGGATAACTATGGCTACACCTTC. This gives the protein CASSLDRDNYGYTF.

The table lists this clonotype with many counts. J is TRBJ2-3 and V is TRBV4-2; D could derive from TRBD1 or TRBD2 (5 bases each). The CDR3 is 14 residues long. The V end was cut by 9 bases, the J end by 4 bases, with 17 bases between. Per the germline V gene, CDR1 is LGHNA and CDR2 is YNFKEQ. The chain's CDR3 is CASTGRLGPDTQYF. The CDR3, as DNA: TGTGCCAGTACGGGACGCCTGGGCCCAGATACGCAGTATTTT.

This clonotype was counted ten times or more. The chain carries TRBV10-3 and TRBJ2-7; D might be TRBD1 (5 bases). CDR3 length equals 12 residues. The germline V gene has CDR1 ENHRY and CDR2 SYGVKD. Trimming stripped 4 bases from V and 3 bases from J, with 7 bases between. The CDR3: CAISGTSYEQYF. Written as DNA, the CDR3 is TGTGCCATCAGTGGGACAAGCTACGAGCAGTACTTC.

This chain uses TRBV30 with TRBJ2-2, with 7 positions matching TRBD1. In germline, CDR1 is GTSNPN, CDR2 SVGIG (reference sequence). J gave up 3 bases and V 0 bases, and 1 base lay outside the gene matches. This CDR3 region has 14 residues. DNA of the CDR3: TGTGCCTGGAGTGTACAGGGGCACACCGGGGAGCTGTTTTTT. It encodes CAWSVQGHTGELFF.

There are many counts of this clonotype. This chain uses TRBV28 with TRBJ1-2; no firm D call. This CDR3 has 13 residues. Looked up from germline, CDR1 is MDHEN and CDR2 is SYDVKM. Trimming left V 3 bases short and J 7 bases short, with 12 bases between. CDR3 nucleotide sequence: TGTGCCAGCAGTTTGAGGTGGTCGGGTGGCTACACCTTC. It yields the protein CASSLRWSGGYTF.

There are many counts of this clonotype. The CDR3 region has the DNA TGCGCCAGCAGCTTTACCGGGGGCGATGAGCAGTTCTTC. This encodes CASSFTGGDEQFF. The rearrangement links TRBV5-1 to TRBJ2-1; D is tentatively TRBD1 or TRBD2 (6 bases each). CDR1 and CDR2 (germline): SGHRS, YFSETQ. The CDR3 runs to 13 residues. V shed 2 bases and J shed 8 bases, with 11 bases lying between them.

This clonotype was seen many times. V is TRBV6-1 and J is TRBJ1-1, with 12 nucleotides matching TRBD1. The ends lost 2 bases at V and 3 bases at J; junction bases unmatched: 7. From germline, CDR1 is MNHNS and CDR2 SASEGT. The CDR3 is made up of 17 amino acids. DNA for the CDR3: TGTGCCAGCAGTGAACGGGACAGGGGGCGGGCGGACACTGAAGCTTTCTTT. As protein: CASSERDRGRADTEAFF.

In this sample, this clonotype turned up many times. This rearrangement joins TRBV30 to TRBJ2-1, with D perhaps TRBD2 (6 bases). The CDR3 covers 13 residues. With 1 base removed from V and 3 bases from J, the gap between germline ends came to 7 bases. Germline-derived CDR1 and CDR2 are GTSNPN and SVGIG (reference sequence). This chain's CDR3 is CAWSGTNYNEQFF. CDR3 nucleotides: TGTGCCTGGAGTGGGACTAACTACAATGAGCAGTTCTTC.

In its sample, this clonotype was seen many times. The rearrangement links TRBV9 to TRBJ1-1; TRBD1 aligns across 7 bases. The V and J ends lost 2 bases and 4 bases, in that order; junction bases with no gene match: 5. This CDR3 comprises 14 residues. The germline V gene has CDR1 SGDLS and CDR2 YYNGEE. CDR3 region: CASSVTGRSTEAFF. CDR3 bases: TGTGCCAGCAGCGTGACAGGGAGGTCCACTGAAGCTTTCTTT.

This clonotype was seen at least ten times. The rearrangement links TRBV20-1 to TRBJ2-5; 10 bases match TRBD1. Germline V gives CDR1 DFQATT, CDR2 SNEGSKA (reference sequence). J was trimmed by 5 bases and V by 6 bases; bases with no gene match: 9. There are 14 residues in the CDR3. The CDR3 sequence: CSAERDRGWETQYF. For the CDR3, the DNA is TGCAGTGCAGAACGGGACAGGGGATGGGAGACCCAGTACTTC.

This clonotype came up many times. The chain has TRBV10-3 and TRBJ2-1; 8 nucleotides align to TRBD2. Looked up from germline, CDR1 is ENHRY and CDR2 is SYGVKD. The CDR3 consists of 16 residues. With V trimmed by 5 bases and J by 4 bases, 10 bases remained unmatched. CDR3 DNA: TGTGCCATCAGTCAACCACTAGCGGCCCTTTACAATGAGCAGTTCTTC. Translated: CAISQPLAALYNEQFF.

This clonotype was recorded many times. Its ends do not fully match the called genes, so a read error is possible. This chain uses TRBV6-1 with TRBJ2-3, with 7 bases lining up with TRBD2. CDR3 length: 15 amino acids. Germline values: CDR1 MNHNS, CDR2 SASEGT. DNA of the CDR3: TGTGCCAGCAGGGAAGCGGGATCTTGGACAGATACGCAGTATTTT. Its translation: CASREAGSWTDTQYF.

Concerning this clonotype: A read error may be the cause here, since a much bigger clone is one base away. The chain uses TRBV6-5 and TRBJ2-1, with 8 bases matching TRBD2. The CDR3 runs to 15 residues. J was trimmed by 3 bases and V by 4 bases; bases with no gene match: 5. Germline-derived CDR1 and CDR2 are MNHEY and SVGAGI. CDR3 coding DNA: TGTGCCAGCAGTTGCTCGGGGGGGGGCTACAATGAGCAGTTCTTC. Its protein product is CASSCSGGGYNEQFF.

The table lists this clonotype with many counts. The chain employs TRBV7-2 and TRBJ2-5; 10 bases map to TRBD2. The J segment lost 5 bases and the V segment lost 4 bases, leaving 7 bases of the junction unmatched. In germline, CDR1 is SGHTA, CDR2 FQGNSA. This CDR3 has 15 amino acids. This CDR3 is CASSSAGTSVETQYF. CDR3 bases: TGTGCCAGCAGCTCAGCCGGGACTAGCGTTGAGACCCAGTACTTC. The variable domain in full, completed from reference TRBV7-2 and TRBJ2-5, reads GAGVSQSPSNKVTEKGKDVELRCDPISGHTALYWYRQSLGQGLEFLIYFQGNSAPDKSGLPSDRFSAERTGGSVSTLTIQRTQQEDSAVYLCASSSAGTSVETQYFGPGTRLLVL.

This clonotype was observed at least ten times. V is TRBV28 and J is TRBJ2-3, with 13 bases aligning to TRBD2. The CDR3 contains 18 residues. After removal of 8 bases from V and 6 bases from J, the junction contained 17 bases not matched to a gene. CDR1 and CDR2 (germline): MDHEN, SYDVKM. The CDR3 DNA is TGTGCCAGCCTCAGGGGAGGCACTAGCGGGAGGGCCGCTGATACGCAGTATTTT. Its translation: CASLRGGTSGRAADTQYF.

In this sample, this clonotype turned up many times. This chain joins TRBV3-1 and TRBJ1-4, with 7 bases that match TRBD1. This CDR3 is built from 15 residues. The germline CDR1 and CDR2 sequences are LGHDT and YNNKEL (reference sequence). The V and J ends lost 3 bases and 3 bases, in that order; junction bases with no gene match: 4. The CDR3 sequence is CASSQMTGPNEKLFF. Here the CDR3 DNA reads TGTGCCAGCAGCCAGATGACAGGGCCTAATGAAAAACTGTTTTTT.

This clonotype has a handful of counts. V usage is TRBV6-1 and J usage is TRBJ2-7, with 11 bases that match TRBD2. J was trimmed by 3 bases and V by 6 bases; bases with no gene match: 13. CDR1 and CDR2 from the germline V gene are MNHNS and SASEGT. The CDR3 is 17 amino acids. This CDR3 reads CASSRTSGPGLGYEQYV. CDR3 in DNA: TGTGCCAGCAGCCGGACTAGCGGGCCCGGGCTGGGCTACGAGCAGTACGTC.